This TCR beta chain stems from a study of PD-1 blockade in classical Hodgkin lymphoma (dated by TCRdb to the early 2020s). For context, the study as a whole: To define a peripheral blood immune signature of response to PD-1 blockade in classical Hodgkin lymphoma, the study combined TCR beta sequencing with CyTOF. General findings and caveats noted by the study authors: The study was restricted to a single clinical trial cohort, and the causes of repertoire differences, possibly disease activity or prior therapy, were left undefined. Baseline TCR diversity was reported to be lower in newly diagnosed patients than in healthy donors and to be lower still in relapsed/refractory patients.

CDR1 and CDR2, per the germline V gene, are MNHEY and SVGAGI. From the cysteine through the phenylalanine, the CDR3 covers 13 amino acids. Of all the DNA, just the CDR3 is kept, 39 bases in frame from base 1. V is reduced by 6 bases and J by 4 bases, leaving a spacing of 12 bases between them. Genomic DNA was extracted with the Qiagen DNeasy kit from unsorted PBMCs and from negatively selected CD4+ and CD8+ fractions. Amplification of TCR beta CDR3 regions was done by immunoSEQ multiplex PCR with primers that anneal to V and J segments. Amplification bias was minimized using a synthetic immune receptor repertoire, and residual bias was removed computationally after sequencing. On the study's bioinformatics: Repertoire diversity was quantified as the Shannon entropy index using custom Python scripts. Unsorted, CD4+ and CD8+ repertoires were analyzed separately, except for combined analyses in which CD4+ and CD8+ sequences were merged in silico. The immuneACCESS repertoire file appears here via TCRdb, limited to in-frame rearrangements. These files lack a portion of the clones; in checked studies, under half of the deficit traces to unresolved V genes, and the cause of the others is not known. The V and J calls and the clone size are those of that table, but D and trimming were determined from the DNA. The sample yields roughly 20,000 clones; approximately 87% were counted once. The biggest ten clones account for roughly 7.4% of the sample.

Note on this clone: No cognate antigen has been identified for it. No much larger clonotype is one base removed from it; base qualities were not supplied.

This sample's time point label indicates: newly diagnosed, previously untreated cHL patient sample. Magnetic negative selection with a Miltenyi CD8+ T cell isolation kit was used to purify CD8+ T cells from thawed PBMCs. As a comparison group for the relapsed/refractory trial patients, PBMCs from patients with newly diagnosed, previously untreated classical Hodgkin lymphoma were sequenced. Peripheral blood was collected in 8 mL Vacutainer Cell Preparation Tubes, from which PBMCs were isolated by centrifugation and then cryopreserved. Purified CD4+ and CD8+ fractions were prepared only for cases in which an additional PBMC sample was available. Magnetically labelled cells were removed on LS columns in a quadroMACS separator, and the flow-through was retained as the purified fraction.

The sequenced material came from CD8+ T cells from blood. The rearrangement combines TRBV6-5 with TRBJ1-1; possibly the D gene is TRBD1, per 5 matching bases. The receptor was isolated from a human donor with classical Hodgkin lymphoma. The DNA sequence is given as TGTGCCAGCAGCCAGGGAGTAAGCACTGAAGCTTTCTTT. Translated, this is CASSQGVSTEAFF.